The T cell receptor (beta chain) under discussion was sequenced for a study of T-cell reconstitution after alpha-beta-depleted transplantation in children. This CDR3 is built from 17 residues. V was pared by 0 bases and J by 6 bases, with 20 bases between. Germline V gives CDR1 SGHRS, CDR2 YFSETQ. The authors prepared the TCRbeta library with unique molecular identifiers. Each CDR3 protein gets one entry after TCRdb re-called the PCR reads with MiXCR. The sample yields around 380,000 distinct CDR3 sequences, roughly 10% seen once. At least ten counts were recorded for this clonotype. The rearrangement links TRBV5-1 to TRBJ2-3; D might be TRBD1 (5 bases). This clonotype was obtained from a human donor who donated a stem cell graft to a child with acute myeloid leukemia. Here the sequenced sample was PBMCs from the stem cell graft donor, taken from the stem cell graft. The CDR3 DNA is TGCGCCAGCAGCTTGGGTAGTACAGGTCGACTGACGGATACGCAGTATTTT. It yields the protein CASSLGSTGRLTDTQYF. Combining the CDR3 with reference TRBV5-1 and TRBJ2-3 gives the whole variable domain KAGVTQTPRYLIKTRGQQVTLSCSPISGHRSVSWYQQTPGQGLQFLFEYFSETQRNKGNFPGRFSGRQFSNSRSEMNVSTLELGDSALYLCASSLGSTGRLTDTQYFGPGTRLTVL.